The rows below give T cell receptor beta chains drawn from one sample of a study of T cells in Graves' hyperthyroidism and ophthalmopathy. TCRdb recomputed calls from the multiplex PCR reads with MiXCR, one row per CDR3 protein. The data show about 210,000 distinct CDR3 sequences, more than 15% seen once. The source material was blood. Source of these receptors: a man aged 50-59 years with Graves' hyperthyroidism. Both conserved end residues are part of each CDR3. A D gene is named only where the DNA matches it firmly. A row's size may be missing; if present it is once, few, many or a size class.

d_gene: NA
abundance: many
v_gene: TRBV11-2
j_gene: TRBJ2-7
CDR3aa: CASSLEASWVEQYF
CDR3nt: TGTGCCAGCAGCTTAGAAGCGTCGTGGGTCGAGCAGTACTTC

d_gene: NA
abundance: NA
v_gene: TRBV19
j_gene: TRBJ1-5
CDR3aa: CASSMDARRSNQPQHF
CDR3nt: TGTGCCAGTAGTATGGACGCAAGGAGAAGCAATCAGCCCCAGCATTTT

d_gene: TRBD1
abundance: NA
v_gene: TRBV6-1
j_gene: TRBJ2-5
CDR3aa: CASRRQGSQTQYF
CDR3nt: TGTGCCAGCAGACGACAGGGTAGCCAGACCCAGTACTTC

d_gene: NA
abundance: many
v_gene: TRBV7-2
j_gene: TRBJ1-2
CDR3aa: CASSDHNRFAGYTF
CDR3nt: TGTGCCAGCAGCGATCACAACAGGTTCGCTGGCTACACCTTC

d_gene: TRBD1
abundance: NA
v_gene: TRBV4-2
j_gene: TRBJ1-2
CDR3aa: CASSQPDRDSYGYTF
CDR3nt: TGTGCCAGCAGCCAGCCCGACCGGGACAGCTATGGCTACACCTTC

d_gene: TRBD1
abundance: few
v_gene: TRBV6-1
j_gene: TRBJ1-5
CDR3aa: CASSPRGPNQPQHF
CDR3nt: TGTGCCAGCAGTCCTAGGGGGCCCAATCAGCCCCAGCATTTT

d_gene: TRBD2
abundance: NA
v_gene: TRBV20-1
j_gene: TRBJ2-1
CDR3aa: CSAHASGIYNEQFF
CDR3nt: TGCAGTGCTCACGCTAGCGGGATTTACAATGAGCAGTTCTTC

d_gene: TRBD1
abundance: many
v_gene: TRBV20-1
j_gene: TRBJ2-1
CDR3aa: CSARPTGYNEQFF
CDR3nt: TGCAGTGCTAGGCCGACAGGGTACAATGAGCAGTTCTTC

d_gene: TRBD2
abundance: few
v_gene: TRBV5-1
j_gene: TRBJ2-7
CDR3aa: CASSLRTSGFEQYF
CDR3nt: TGCGCCAGCAGCTTGCGGACTAGCGGGTTCGAGCAGTACTTC

d_gene: TRBD2
abundance: few
v_gene: TRBV28
j_gene: TRBJ2-5
CDR3aa: CASSLKLAGARETQYF
CDR3nt: TGTGCCAGCAGTTTAAAACTAGCGGGAGCCCGGGAGACCCAGTACTTC

d_gene: TRBD2
abundance: many
v_gene: TRBV9
j_gene: TRBJ2-1
CDR3aa: CASSAIAGTSNEQFF
CDR3nt: TGTGCCAGCAGTGCGATAGCGGGAACGTCGAATGAGCAGTTCTTC

d_gene: NA
abundance: many
v_gene: TRBV5-1
j_gene: TRBJ2-1
CDR3aa: CASSLARGFAYNEQFF
CDR3nt: TGCGCCAGCAGCTTGGCCAGGGGTTTTGCCTACAATGAGCAGTTCTTC

d_gene: NA
abundance: many
v_gene: TRBV12-3/TRBV12-4
j_gene: TRBJ2-7
CDR3aa: CASTSSGGGYEQYF
CDR3nt: TGTGCCAGCACTAGCAGTGGAGGTGGCTACGAGCAGTACTTC

d_gene: TRBD2
abundance: NA
v_gene: TRBV7-6
j_gene: TRBJ2-1
CDR3aa: CASSPWTSGKYNEQFF
CDR3nt: TGTGCCAGCAGCCCATGGACTAGCGGGAAATACAATGAGCAGTTCTTC

d_gene: NA
abundance: many
v_gene: TRBV12-3/TRBV12-4
j_gene: TRBJ1-1
CDR3aa: CASSYVGKAEAFF
CDR3nt: TGTGCCAGCAGTTATGTGGGGAAGGCTGAAGCTTTCTTT

d_gene: NA
abundance: NA
v_gene: TRBV19
j_gene: TRBJ1-6
CDR3aa: CASSPRDTDVSPLHF
CDR3nt: TGTGCCAGTAGTCCCCGGGACACCGATGTTTCACCCCTCCACTTT

d_gene: NA
abundance: NA
v_gene: TRBV12-3/TRBV12-4
j_gene: TRBJ2-1
CDR3aa: CASTGRDRSYNEQFF
CDR3nt: TGTGCCAGCACCGGCAGGGACCGCTCCTACAATGAGCAGTTCTTC

d_gene: NA
abundance: NA
v_gene: TRBV12-3/TRBV12-4
j_gene: TRBJ2-3
CDR3aa: CASNSIRGGTDTQYF
CDR3nt: TGTGCCAGCAATTCAATTCGGGGAGGCACAGATACGCAGTATTTT

d_gene: NA
abundance: many
v_gene: TRBV11-1
j_gene: TRBJ1-1
CDR3aa: CASSLNFGTEAFF
CDR3nt: TGTGCCAGCAGCCTGAACTTTGGGACTGAAGCTTTCTTT

d_gene: TRBD2
abundance: many
v_gene: TRBV11-3
j_gene: TRBJ2-3
CDR3aa: CASSSRTSVGADTQYF
CDR3nt: TGTGCCAGCAGCTCGAGGACTAGCGTAGGGGCAGATACGCAGTATTTT

d_gene: NA
abundance: few
v_gene: TRBV10-3
j_gene: TRBJ2-1
CDR3aa: CAISESTTSRRNEQFF
CDR3nt: TGTGCCATCAGTGAGTCGACGACTAGTCGTCGCAATGAGCAGTTCTTC

d_gene: NA
abundance: NA
v_gene: TRBV7-2
j_gene: TRBJ2-3
CDR3aa: CASSSVVRAGTDTQYF
CDR3nt: TGTGCCAGCAGTTCCGTCGTTCGAGCCGGCACAGATACGCAGTATTTT

d_gene: TRBD2
abundance: few
v_gene: TRBV19
j_gene: TRBJ2-3
CDR3aa: CASASGGSTDTQYF
CDR3nt: TGTGCCAGCGCTAGCGGGGGTTCCACAGATACGCAGTATTTT

d_gene: NA
abundance: many
v_gene: TRBV10-3
j_gene: TRBJ1-1
CDR3aa: CAIATAGNTEAFF
CDR3nt: TGTGCCATCGCGACAGCGGGGAACACTGAAGCTTTCTTT

d_gene: NA
abundance: many
v_gene: TRBV2
j_gene: TRBJ1-1
CDR3aa: CASSESGTMNTEAFF
CDR3nt: TGTGCCAGCAGTGAATCCGGGACTATGAACACTGAAGCTTTCTTT

d_gene: NA
abundance: many
v_gene: TRBV27
j_gene: TRBJ2-7
CDR3aa: CASSFSIGSYEQYF
CDR3nt: TGTGCCAGCAGTTTTAGCATAGGGTCCTACGAGCAGTACTTC

d_gene: NA
abundance: many
v_gene: TRBV30
j_gene: TRBJ2-5
CDR3aa: CAWSIPGLTDETQYF
CDR3nt: TGTGCCTGGAGCATCCCCGGGCTGACAGATGAGACCCAGTACTTC

d_gene: TRBD1
abundance: few
v_gene: TRBV5-1
j_gene: TRBJ2-7
CDR3aa: CASSLGQANEQYF
CDR3nt: TGCGCCAGCAGCCTTGGACAGGCAAACGAGCAGTACTTC

d_gene: NA
abundance: few
v_gene: TRBV6-1
j_gene: TRBJ2-5
CDR3aa: CASMQDRKETQYF
CDR3nt: TGTGCCAGCATGCAGGACAGAAAAGAGACCCAGTACTTC

d_gene: TRBD1
abundance: few
v_gene: TRBV12-3/TRBV12-4
j_gene: TRBJ1-2
CDR3aa: CASSSTGVGYTF
CDR3nt: TGTGCCAGCAGTTCGACAGGGGTCGGCTACACCTTC

d_gene: TRBD1
abundance: many
v_gene: TRBV27
j_gene: TRBJ2-4
CDR3aa: CASSRTGYQNIQYF
CDR3nt: TGTGCCAGTAGCAGGACAGGTTACCAAAACATTCAGTACTTC

d_gene: NA
abundance: many
v_gene: TRBV7-9
j_gene: TRBJ1-1
CDR3aa: CASSLAGYLNTEAFF
CDR3nt: TGTGCCAGCAGCTTAGCAGGGTATTTGAACACTGAAGCTTTCTTT

d_gene: NA
abundance: NA
v_gene: TRBV2
j_gene: TRBJ2-6
CDR3aa: CASSVIVQAGANVLAF
CDR3nt: TGTGCCAGCAGTGTAATAGTTCAGGCTGGGGCCAACGTCCTGGCTTTC

d_gene: TRBD1
abundance: NA
v_gene: TRBV7-8
j_gene: TRBJ1-5
CDR3aa: CASRPGTGRRSNQPQHF
CDR3nt: TGTGCCAGCAGACCTGGGACAGGGAGGAGAAGCAATCAGCCCCAGCATTTT

d_gene: TRBD1
abundance: many
v_gene: TRBV11-2
j_gene: TRBJ2-1
CDR3aa: CASTPGTGYNEQFF
CDR3nt: TGTGCCAGCACTCCCGGGACAGGGTACAATGAGCAGTTCTTC

d_gene: NA
abundance: many
v_gene: TRBV7-8
j_gene: TRBJ2-7
CDR3aa: CASSLNRDSSYEQYF
CDR3nt: TGTGCCAGCAGCTTAAACCGGGACTCCTCCTACGAGCAGTACTTC

d_gene: NA
abundance: few
v_gene: TRBV18
j_gene: TRBJ1-2
CDR3aa: CASSDPLQNNYGYTF
CDR3nt: TGTGCCAGCTCAGACCCGTTACAGAACAACTATGGCTACACCTTC

d_gene: TRBD1
abundance: many
v_gene: TRBV12-3/TRBV12-4
j_gene: TRBJ1-4
CDR3aa: CASSLGTGAGKLFF
CDR3nt: TGTGCCAGCAGTTTAGGGACAGGGGCCGGAAAACTGTTTTTT

d_gene: NA
abundance: many
v_gene: TRBV7-2
j_gene: TRBJ1-2
CDR3aa: CASSFSDYGYTF
CDR3nt: TGTGCCAGCAGCTTTAGTGACTATGGCTACACCTTC

d_gene: NA
abundance: many
v_gene: TRBV5-1
j_gene: TRBJ2-3
CDR3aa: CASSLGGTRDTQYF
CDR3nt: TGCGCCAGCAGCTTGGGCGGGACGAGAGATACGCAGTATTTT

d_gene: TRBD2
abundance: many
v_gene: TRBV7-2
j_gene: TRBJ2-7
CDR3aa: CASSLSRLAGTYEQYF
CDR3nt: TGTGCCAGCAGCTTAAGTCGGCTAGCGGGAACCTACGAGCAGTACTTC

d_gene: TRBD2
abundance: few
v_gene: TRBV29-1
j_gene: TRBJ2-2
CDR3aa: CSAAGAVGELFF
CDR3nt: TGCAGCGCCGCGGGAGCCGTCGGGGAGCTGTTTTTT

d_gene: NA
abundance: few
v_gene: TRBV20-1
j_gene: TRBJ2-5
CDR3aa: CSVGGRGETQYF
CDR3nt: TGCAGCGTTGGGGGGCGGGGGGAGACCCAGTACTTC

d_gene: NA
abundance: many
v_gene: TRBV12-3/TRBV12-4
j_gene: TRBJ2-1
CDR3aa: CASSMTSSSYNEQFF
CDR3nt: TGTGCCAGCAGCATGACTAGTAGCTCCTACAATGAGCAGTTCTTC

d_gene: TRBD1
abundance: many
v_gene: TRBV5-5
j_gene: TRBJ2-7
CDR3aa: CASSLEGTATYEQYF
CDR3nt: TGTGCCAGCAGCTTGGAAGGGACAGCGACCTACGAGCAGTACTTC

d_gene: NA
abundance: many
v_gene: TRBV5-1
j_gene: TRBJ2-3
CDR3aa: CASSLAGQNTDTQYF
CDR3nt: TGCGCCAGCAGCTTGGCCGGTCAAAACACAGATACGCAGTATTTT

d_gene: NA
abundance: few
v_gene: TRBV18
j_gene: TRBJ2-3
CDR3aa: CASSPPSERTDMQYF
CDR3nt: TGTGCCAGCTCACCACCGAGCGAGCGCACAGATATGCAGTATTTT

d_gene: TRBD1
abundance: many
v_gene: TRBV12-3/TRBV12-4
j_gene: TRBJ2-1
CDR3aa: CASSLLQGVNEQFF
CDR3nt: TGTGCCAGCAGTTTGTTACAGGGGGTCAATGAGCAGTTCTTC

d_gene: NA
abundance: many
v_gene: TRBV2
j_gene: TRBJ1-4
CDR3aa: CASSDRTAFNEKLFF
CDR3nt: TGTGCCAGCAGCGACCGGACAGCTTTTAATGAAAAACTGTTTTTT

d_gene: TRBD2
abundance: many
v_gene: TRBV7-9
j_gene: TRBJ2-3
CDR3aa: CASSSRVSGMSADTQYF
CDR3nt: TGTGCCAGCAGCTCCCGGGTTAGCGGGATGTCGGCAGATACGCAGTATTTT

d_gene: NA
abundance: many
v_gene: TRBV11-2
j_gene: TRBJ2-7
CDR3aa: CASTPDPSSYEQYF
CDR3nt: TGTGCCAGCACCCCAGACCCATCCAGCTACGAGCAGTACTTC

d_gene: TRBD1
abundance: NA
v_gene: TRBV3-1
j_gene: TRBJ1-1
CDR3aa: CASSQEMDRGAFF
CDR3nt: TGTGCCAGCAGCCAAGAAATGGACAGGGGGGCTTTCTTT

d_gene: TRBD1
abundance: NA
v_gene: TRBV7-9
j_gene: TRBJ2-5
CDR3aa: CASSSHGQGQETQYF
CDR3nt: TGTGCCAGCAGCAGCCACGGACAGGGGCAAGAGACCCAGTACTTC

d_gene: TRBD1
abundance: few
v_gene: TRBV29-1
j_gene: TRBJ2-4
CDR3aa: CSVVRGLNIQYF
CDR3nt: TGCAGCGTTGTGAGGGGGCTGAACATTCAGTACTTC

d_gene: TRBD2
abundance: many
v_gene: TRBV7-3
j_gene: TRBJ2-5
CDR3aa: CASSLTGGLAGEETQYF
CDR3nt: TGTGCCAGCAGCTTAACGGGGGGTCTAGCGGGAGAGGAGACCCAGTACTTC

d_gene: TRBD1
abundance: few
v_gene: TRBV19
j_gene: TRBJ2-1
CDR3aa: CASRQGVSYNEQFF
CDR3nt: TGTGCCAGTCGACAGGGGGTATCCTACAATGAGCAGTTCTTC

d_gene: TRBD2
abundance: many
v_gene: TRBV30
j_gene: TRBJ2-3
CDR3aa: CAWSGTSWADTQYF
CDR3nt: TGTGCCTGGAGTGGGACTAGTTGGGCAGATACGCAGTATTTT